This T cell receptor (beta chain) was profiled in a study of cytomegalovirus exposure and HLA in healthy donors. Study-wide background: An early release of data contained approximately 80 million unique TCRs, which came from HLA-typed donors. Of the donors genotyped, several hundred in all, 75% to 90% fell in the Caucasian-associated ancestry cluster.

Vbeta (60) and Jbeta (13) primers were used in the PCR. Clones were read by immunoSEQ multiplex PCR, and TCRdb kept only the in-frame ones, dropping some. The data show some 170,000 clones, roughly 80% seen once. Overall study findings and caveats: Among donors in an Asian-associated ancestry cluster, a later analysis reportedly found fewer N-insertions than the approximately 670-donor mean.

In the case of this clone: The target antigen is unknown.

The sequencing input was PBMCs. This sequence originates from a woman between 25 and 40 years old in good health and CMV-seropositive.

The CDR3 is CASSWRPTNSPLHF. The CDR3 nucleotides read TGTGCCAGCAGCTGGAGGCCCACTAATTCACCCCTCCACTTT. The rearrangement links TRBV25-1 to TRBJ1-6, with no clear D. Trimming shortened V by 6 bases and J by 6 bases, and 12 bases separated the two germline ends. Germline lookup yields CDR1 MGHDK and CDR2 SYGVNS. This CDR3 region has 14 residues.